These 14 T cell receptor beta chains originate from one sample sequenced in a study of PD-1 blockade in classical Hodgkin lymphoma. Each of the patients experienced relapse following autologous stem cell transplantation, and their brentuximab vedotin exposure differed. Clones were read by immunoSEQ multiplex PCR, and TCRdb kept only the in-frame ones, dropping some. The data contain about 97,000 clones, 65% to 85% of them singletons. Sequencing used peripheral blood mononuclear cells (PBMCs), obtained at baseline. All receptors come from a human donor with classical Hodgkin lymphoma.

V is TRBV30 and J is TRBJ2-4, with no clear D. This CDR3 comprises 15 residues. CDR1 is GTSNPN, CDR2 SVGIG, per germline (reference sequence). The V gene lost 2 bases and the J gene lost 5 bases, with 16 bases spanning the gap. As DNA, the CDR3 is TGTGCCTGGAGTAGTGGCCAAAGGACGCAAAACATTCAGTACTTC. Translation gives CAWSSGQRTQNIQYF.

This sequence joins TRBV5-6 and TRBJ2-1, with D possibly called TRBD1 or TRBD2 (6 bases each). The CDR3 has 14 residues. V was pared by 0 bases and J by 6 bases, with 10 bases between. In germline, CDR1 is SGHDT, CDR2 YYEEEE. CDR3 region: CASSLVGGGNEQFF. The CDR3 region has the DNA TGTGCCAGCAGCTTGGTAGGAGGGGGCAATGAGCAGTTCTTC.

This clone has only a few counts. The rearrangement joins TRBV7-2 to TRBJ1-1; D perhaps matches TRBD1 (6 bases). Germline V CDR1 and CDR2: SGHTA, FQGNSA. The CDR3 runs to 17 residues. V lost 4 bases and J lost 1, with 19 bases in between. Here the CDR3 reads CASSSIGGLARNTEAFF. CDR3 DNA sequence: TGTGCCAGCAGCTCGATCGGGGGCCTCGCTCGGAACACTGAAGCTTTCTTT.

V gene TRBV20-1 combines with J gene TRBJ1-2, with 8 bases lining up with TRBD1. CDR1 is DFQATT and CDR2 is SNEGSKA in the germline V gene (reference sequence). The CDR3 is 11 residues long. V lost 6 bases and J lost 7; bases outside the gene matches: 4. The CDR3 bases are TGCAGTGCCCCTGGACAGGGTGGCTACACCTTC. It is translated as CSAPGQGGYTF.

V and J are TRBV6-1 and TRBJ1-5; D unresolved. Germline loops: CDR1 MNHNS, CDR2 SASEGT. The CDR3 runs 15 residues. V shed 2 bases and J shed 3 bases, with 11 bases lying between them. In nucleotides, the CDR3 is TGTGCCAGCAGTGAACACCGGCAGAACAATCAGCCCCAGCATTTT. It encodes CASSEHRQNNQPQHF.

V gene TRBV7-2 combines with J gene TRBJ1-1, with D unclear. The germline gives CDR1 SGHTA, CDR2 FQGNSA. Trimming took 2 bases from V and 0 from J, leaving 7 bases between them. The CDR3 runs to 14 residues. In DNA form, the CDR3 reads TGTGCCAGCAGCTTACTGGCCCTGAACACTGAAGCTTTCTTT. Its translation: CASSLLALNTEAFF. Supplemented by reference TRBV7-2 and TRBJ1-1, the full variable domain reads GAGVSQSPSNKVTEKGKDVELRCDPISGHTALYWYRQSLGQGLEFLIYFQGNSAPDKSGLPSDRFSAERTGGSVSTLTIQRTQQEDSAVYLCASSLLALNTEAFFGQGTRLTVV.

This chain joins TRBV14 and TRBJ1-2; a weak D match, TRBD1 (5 bases). Trimming left V 4 bases short and J 4 bases short, with 13 bases between. This CDR3 has 14 residues. The germline gives CDR1 SGHDN, CDR2 FVKESK. This CDR3 is CASSRTGGAYGYTF. The CDR3 bases are TGTGCCAGCAGCCGAACAGGCGGCGCCTATGGCTACACCTTC.

This clone was recorded a few times. J is TRBJ2-7 and V is TRBV5-8, with a possible D match to TRBD1 (6 bases). CDR3 length: 13 residues. Trimming took off 2 bases at V and 3 bases at J, with 9 bases between the two ends. Looked up from germline, CDR1 is SGHTS and CDR2 is YDEGEE. CDR3 coding DNA: TGTGCCAGCAGCTTTGGACAGAACTACGAGCAGTACTTC. It codes for CASSFGQNYEQYF.

This clone was seen only once. The J gene is TRBJ2-4, the V gene TRBV11-2; 12 nucleotides align to TRBD2. CDR1 is SGHAT, CDR2 FQNNGV, per germline. V gave up 5 bases and J gave up 7 bases; unmatched junction bases: 3. The CDR3 loop spans 14 amino acids. The CDR3 here is CASSRTSGTNIQYF. The CDR3 coding sequence is TGTGCCAGCAGCCGGACTAGCGGGACGAACATTCAGTACTTC.

In its sample, this clone was seen once. This sequence joins TRBV19 and TRBJ2-1; TRBD2 aligns across 7 bases. V shed 4 bases and J 4 bases; nucleotides not matched to a gene: 10. The CDR3 sequence is 16 residues long. The germline gives CDR1 LNHDA, CDR2 SQIVND (reference sequence). For the CDR3, the DNA is TGTGCCAGTAGTAAACTTGGAGCTAGCGGTTACAATGAGCAGTTCTTC. Translated: CASSKLGASGYNEQFF.

This chain connects TRBV6-5 to TRBJ2-2; D ambiguous. The germline V gene has CDR1 MNHEY and CDR2 SVGAGI. The CDR3 is 15 amino acids. The V and J ends lost 5 bases and 7 bases respectively, with 17 bases between them. The CDR3 DNA reads as TGTGCCAGCAGTCCACTTGGTATAGGAGACGGGGAGCTGTTTTTT. Translation: CASSPLGIGDGELFF.

The chain couples TRBV19 to TRBJ2-2; unclear D gene. Germline loops: CDR1 LNHDA, CDR2 SQIVND (reference sequence). The CDR3 is 13 amino acids. V lost 5 bases, J lost 6 bases, and 10 bases lay in between. The CDR3 nucleotides are TGTGCCAGTAGTTCCCAGGTGGCCGGGGAGCTGTTTTTT. Its protein is CASSSQVAGELFF.

V usage is TRBV5-1 and J usage is TRBJ2-1; 7 nucleotides line up with TRBD1. Germline CDR1 reads SGHRS; CDR2 reads YFSETQ. The CDR3 has 15 residues. J was trimmed by 7 bases and V by 4 bases; bases with no gene match: 11. The CDR3 region has the DNA TGCGCCAGCAGCCGCGAAGCGGTGGACAGGAATGAGCAGTTCTTC. Its protein product is CASSREAVDRNEQFF.

The chain employs TRBV15 and TRBJ2-1, with a possible D match to TRBD2 (6 bases). This CDR3 spans 17 amino acids. CDR1 is LNHNV and CDR2 is YYDKDF in the germline V gene (reference sequence). Trimming pared 4 bases from V and 2 bases from J, leaving 18 bases between. The CDR3 DNA reads as TGTGCCACCAGCACGGGGAGACTAGAGGGAACCTACAATGAGCAGTTCTTC. Protein product: CATSTGRLEGTYNEQFF.